Following are 10 T cell receptor beta chains from one sample sequenced in a study of shared clonotypes between healthy human individuals. Libraries were prepared by immunoSEQ multiplex PCR; TCRdb keeps only in-frame clonotypes and omits some of them. The sample gives 2 million to 2.5 million clones, 80% to 95% of which show up once; about 0.38% is in the top ten. The sample was naive CD4+ T cells from PBMCs. The subset here: CD45RA+ positively selected. Receptor source: a man aged 18 to 30 in good health. Some clones in this sample may be carry-over from other donors' samples.

The chain carries TRBV28 and TRBJ2-7; weak D call: TRBD2 (5 bases). Per the germline V gene, CDR1 is MDHEN and CDR2 is SYDVKM. This CDR3 is 13 amino acids long. Trimming cost V 3 bases and J 2 bases, with 8 bases left between them. The CDR3 DNA follows: TGTGCCAGCAGTTTGCGGGCCGCCTACGAGCAGTACTTC. The encoded protein is CASSLRAAYEQYF.

This clone appeared once. The gene calls are TRBV5-4 and TRBJ1-1; D not certain. This CDR3 region has 13 residues. The ends were cut back, 3 bases at V and 1 base at J, with 7 bases in the middle. Germline CDR1 reads SGHNT; CDR2 reads YYREEE (reference sequence). The CDR3 DNA reads TGTGCCAGCAGCTACGCCCCGAACACTGAAGCTTTCTTT. It encodes CASSYAPNTEAFF.

J is TRBJ2-5 and V is TRBV28, with 8 bases fitting TRBD1. The germline V gene has CDR1 MDHEN and CDR2 SYDVKM. V was clipped by 4 bases and J by 3 bases; unmatched bases: 4. The CDR3 runs 14 residues. The CDR3 region has the DNA TGTGCCAGCAGTTCGTTGGACAGGGAAGAGACCCAGTACTTC. Its protein is CASSSLDREETQYF.

The genes are TRBV5-1 and TRBJ2-5, with 9 nucleotides matching TRBD2. The CDR3 runs to 19 residues. V gave up 0 bases and J gave up 2 bases; unmatched junction bases: 14. Germline CDR1 SGHRS, CDR2 YFSETQ. Here the CDR3 reads CASSLVRLAGPKLQETQYF. The CDR3 DNA reads TGCGCCAGCAGCTTGGTTCGTCTAGCGGGGCCGAAATTACAAGAGACCCAGTACTTC. Full variable domain (missing parts from reference TRBV5-1 and TRBJ2-5): KAGVTQTPRYLIKTRGQQVTLSCSPISGHRSVSWYQQTPGQGLQFLFEYFSETQRNKGNFPGRFSGRQFSNSRSEMNVSTLELGDSALYLCASSLVRLAGPKLQETQYFGPGTRLLVL.

The chain is built from TRBV2 and TRBJ1-1; D gene ambiguous. Per germline, CDR1 SNHLY and CDR2 FYNNEI. V was cut by 0 bases and J by 2 bases, with 7 bases left in between. The CDR3 sequence is 14 residues long. Here the CDR3 DNA reads TGTGCCAGCAGTGAAGCGTGGGGAAACACTGAAGCTTTCTTT. This codes for CASSEAWGNTEAFF.

J is TRBJ2-7 and V is TRBV28; the D call may be TRBD1 or TRBD2 (6 bases each). The V gene lost 5 bases and the J gene lost 7 bases, with 21 bases spanning the gap. In germline, CDR1 is MDHEN, CDR2 SYDVKM. CDR3 size: 15 residues. The CDR3 loop reads CASSTRGGGLWEQYF. The DNA of the CDR3 is TGTGCCAGCAGTACCCGAGGAGGGGGGCTTTGGGAGCAGTACTTC. Filled out from reference TRBV28 and TRBJ2-7, the complete variable domain reads DVKVTQSSRYLVKRTGEKVFLECVQDMDHENMFWYRQDPGLGLRLIYFSYDVKMKEKGDIPEGYSVSREKKERFSLILESASTNQTSMYLCASSTRGGGLWEQYFGPGTRLTVT.

This rearrangement joins TRBV4-2 to TRBJ2-3; TRBD1 matches 7 bases. The CDR3 covers 18 residues. CDR1 and CDR2 (germline): LGHNA, YNFKEQ. J gave up 2 bases and V 1 base, and 12 bases lay outside the gene matches. The CDR3 bases are TGTGCCAGCAGCCAAGGACGGCGGACAGGATTAGTCACAGATACGCAGTATTTT. The encoded protein is CASSQGRRTGLVTDTQYF.

As regards this clone: The sample has other DNA sequences that encode this CDR3 too. The genes are TRBV10-3 and TRBJ2-5; D not resolved. The closer fit of TRBJ2-7 to the DNA end suggests the J call may be wrong. The germline V gene has CDR1 ENHRY and CDR2 SYGVKD. The CDR3 is 11 amino acids. CDR3 protein: CAISSSYEQYF. DNA of the CDR3: TGTGCCATCAGTTCAAGCTACGAGCAGTACTTC.

A note on this clone: Other DNA sequences within the sample encode an identical CDR3. The chain couples TRBV5-1 to TRBJ2-1; TRBD1 aligns across 11 bases. The CDR3 length is 15 residues. After removal of 4 bases from V and 4 bases from J, the junction contained 4 bases not matched to a gene. In germline, CDR1 is SGHRS, CDR2 YFSETQ. CDR3 bases: TGCGCCAGCAGCGCAGGGACAGGGGGATACAATGAGCAGTTCTTC. Amino acids: CASSAGTGGYNEQFF.

The chain has TRBV6-1 and TRBJ1-1, with D possibly TRBD1 on 5 matching bases. Germline V gene sequence: CDR1 MNHNS, CDR2 SASEGT. The V and J ends lost 2 bases and 0 bases respectively, with 7 bases between them. There are 14 residues in the CDR3. This CDR3 is CASSEKGMNTEAFF. The CDR3 DNA follows: TGTGCCAGCAGTGAAAAGGGGATGAACACTGAAGCTTTCTTT.